The present TCR beta chain was sequenced within a study of T cells in Graves' hyperthyroidism and ophthalmopathy (dated by TCRdb to the late 2010s). About the full investigation: A discovery cohort of roughly 100 patients, roughly 43 with Graves' ophthalmopathy and roughly 59 with stable Graves' hyperthyroidism, was used to find distinguishing TCR V-J signatures. The 100 or so discovery patients were divided at random into training and test sets in a 7:3 ratio. The study also compared thyroid tissue and blood T-cell repertoires from about six Graves' hyperthyroidism patients. After blood sampling, hyperthyroidism patients were treated with methimazole at a starting dose of 30 mg daily, and ophthalmopathy patients were treated with high-dose intravenous methylprednisolone. The paper describes TCR Vbeta CDR3 sequencing of some 130 peripheral blood samples, made up of some 40 ophthalmopathy patients, roughly 80 hyperthyroidism patients and 17 progressor patients. Prospective prediction of ophthalmopathy was tested in an independent validation cohort consisting of 18 hyperthyroidism patients and some 16 patients who later progressed to ophthalmopathy.

This clonotype was observed at least ten times. Its antigen is currently not known. Base qualities were left out, and no much larger clone turns up one base away. The study at large found these results: In validation, progression to ophthalmopathy was predicted by the model with around 71% sensitivity and 72% to 85% specificity, a median of approximately 7.1 months before onset. No statistical method was used to set the sample size in advance, and investigators knew the group allocation. Most expanded thyroid clonotypes (frequency above 0.001) were also detected in blood, suggesting blood repertoires may reflect thyroid immune responses. Ophthalmopathy was separated from stable hyperthyroidism by a 13 V-J signature model, with approximately 90% sensitivity and approximately 81% specificity obtained in cross-validation and 80%/75% obtained in testing.

The TCR beta CDR3 regions were amplified from the RNA transcripts. For the first round of RT-PCR on the TCR CDR3, the HTBI primer set was used together with the Qiagen OneStep RT-PCR kit. Libraries were constructed in a second round of multiplex PCR, after which size selection and purification were carried out. The libraries were sequenced on an Illumina HiSeq2000 using paired-end 100 bp reads. The original methods were these. SOAPnuke was used to process the raw data, removing reads that contained adapters or uncalled bases, had a mean Phred below 15, or lacked an exact match to the constant primer or identifier. High-quality paired reads were merged using COPE v1.2.5, and each unique nucleotide sequence was defined as a clonotype. MiTCR v1.1 was used to align the clonotypes against IMGT TRBV, TRBD and TRBJ reference segments. The analysis included only V-J combinations with a frequency above 0.0001, which together covered about 99% of the repertoires. A TCS score was defined as the ratio of F50 (clonal expansion) to E x V (chaos), with BLOSUM62-based TCRdist applied between CDR3 peptides within each V-J. Welch's t-statistics and random forest reduced 514 V-J features to 13, which were used in a naive Bayes classifier (R e1071). TCRdb passed the public sequencing reads through fastp at Q25 and MiXCR, retaining productive beta sequences. CDR3 protein duplicates are merged, each entry listing the most common genes and DNA. TCRdb, rather than the study authors, made the V and J calls. The sample table contains hundreds of thousands of distinct CDR3 sequences; only one count was recorded for 35% to 55% of them. The ten largest clones capture about 7.9% of the sample.

Stable Graves' hyperthyroidism was defined as no progression to ophthalmopathy during 18 months of follow-up. Hyperthyroidism patients were aged 18 to 65 years and newly diagnosed, with disease duration of less than 2 months. The study excluded patients with uncontrolled infections, other autoimmune diseases, pregnancy or lactation. Diagnoses were based on clinical symptoms, serum thyroxine and TRAb, thyroid ultrasound and orbital computed tomography. Total RNA was extracted using Trizol reagent, and RNA quality was assessed on an Agilent 2100 Bioanalyzer. This TCR was recovered from a woman younger than 35 with Graves' hyperthyroidism. Donor details come from another sample of the same person, matched by shared clones. Sequencing was performed on peripheral blood or thyroid tissue (not recorded which).

At the DNA level, the sequence is TGTGCCAGCAGCACAGGTTCCTACGAGCAGTACTTC. Its protein reads: CASSTGSYEQYF. The sequence is built from TRBV2 and TRBJ2-7; matching of 5 bases hints at TRBD1 as the D gene. The CDR3 goes from the cysteine to the phenylalanine over 12 residues. Only CDR3 DNA remains: 36 bases, in frame from the first base. The germline V gene specifies SNHLY as CDR1 and FYNNEI as CDR2. V is shortened by 6 bases, J by 1 base, and the region joining them spans 7 bases.